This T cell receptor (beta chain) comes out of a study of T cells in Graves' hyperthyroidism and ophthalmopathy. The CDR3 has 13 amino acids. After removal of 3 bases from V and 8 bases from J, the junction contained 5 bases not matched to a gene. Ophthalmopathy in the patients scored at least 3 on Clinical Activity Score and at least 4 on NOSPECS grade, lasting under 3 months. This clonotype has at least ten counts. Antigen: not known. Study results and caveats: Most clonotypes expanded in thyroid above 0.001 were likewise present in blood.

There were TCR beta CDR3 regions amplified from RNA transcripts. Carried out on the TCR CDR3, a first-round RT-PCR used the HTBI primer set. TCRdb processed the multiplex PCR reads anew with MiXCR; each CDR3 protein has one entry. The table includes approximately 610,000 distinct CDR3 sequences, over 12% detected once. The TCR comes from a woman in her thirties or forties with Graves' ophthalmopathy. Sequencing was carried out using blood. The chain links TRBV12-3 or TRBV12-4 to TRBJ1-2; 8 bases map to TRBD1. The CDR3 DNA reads TGTGCCAGCAGTTTGCGGGACAGGACCGGCTACACCTTC. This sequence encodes CASSLRDRTGYTF.